This T cell receptor (beta chain) was captured by sequencing in a study of blood T cell repertoires in COVID-19. The overall study: Collection of acute and convalescent COVID-19 samples took place in the United States, Italy and Spain. T cells, B-cell-depleted T cells, or PBMCs supplied cDNA or gDNA.

Per the study methods: Estimation of nucleated cell counts relied on the amplification of reference gene primers. Sequencing was performed with immunoSEQ multiplex PCR; in TCRdb, only in-frame clones are kept and a portion is missing. V and J calls and clone size are copied from that table; D and trimming were computed from the DNA. The profile shows 150,000 or so clones, approximately 74% of them singletons. V lost 7 bases to trimming and J lost 4 bases; unmatched junction nucleotides: 11. The CDR3 is made up of 15 amino acids. The germline gives CDR1 MNHEY, CDR2 SVGAGI. Sequenced material: peripheral blood. The source is a woman between 65 and 79 years old with acute or convalescent COVID-19. The rearrangement joins TRBV6-5 to TRBJ2-7; TRBD2 matches at 9 bases. The CDR3 DNA follows: TGTGCCAGCACGCCCCGCTGGCGGGAGGGGTACGAGCAGTACTTC. This codes for CASTPRWREGYEQYF.